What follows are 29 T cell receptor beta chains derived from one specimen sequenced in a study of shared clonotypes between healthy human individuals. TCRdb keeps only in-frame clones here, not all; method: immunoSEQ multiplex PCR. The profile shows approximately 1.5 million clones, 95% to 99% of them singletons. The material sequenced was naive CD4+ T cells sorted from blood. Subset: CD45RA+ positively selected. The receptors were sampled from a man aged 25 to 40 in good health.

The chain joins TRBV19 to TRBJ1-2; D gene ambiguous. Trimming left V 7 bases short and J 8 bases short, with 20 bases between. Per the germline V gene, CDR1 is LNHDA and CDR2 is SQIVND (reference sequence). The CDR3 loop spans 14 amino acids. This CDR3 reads CASTLGPLLSGYTF. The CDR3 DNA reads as TGTGCCAGTACCCTAGGACCTCTACTGAGCGGCTACACCTTC.

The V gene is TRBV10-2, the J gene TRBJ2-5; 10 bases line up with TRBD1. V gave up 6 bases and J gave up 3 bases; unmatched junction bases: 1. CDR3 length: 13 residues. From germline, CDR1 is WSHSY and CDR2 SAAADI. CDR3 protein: CASRGQGKETQYF. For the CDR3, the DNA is TGCGCCAGCAGGGGACAGGGGAAAGAGACCCAGTACTTC.

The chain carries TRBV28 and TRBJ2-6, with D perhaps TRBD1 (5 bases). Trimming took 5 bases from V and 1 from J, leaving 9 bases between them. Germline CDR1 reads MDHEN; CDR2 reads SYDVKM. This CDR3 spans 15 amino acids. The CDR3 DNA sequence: TGTGCCAGCAGTATCTCAGGGTCTGGGGCCAACGTCCTGACTTTC. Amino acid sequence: CASSISGSGANVLTF.

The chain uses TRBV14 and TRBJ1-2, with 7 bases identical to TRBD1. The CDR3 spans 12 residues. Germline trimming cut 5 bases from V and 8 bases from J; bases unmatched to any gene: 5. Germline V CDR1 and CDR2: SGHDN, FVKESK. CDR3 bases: TGTGCCAGCAGCGGACAGGCTTGGGGCTACACCTTC. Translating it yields CASSGQAWGYTF.

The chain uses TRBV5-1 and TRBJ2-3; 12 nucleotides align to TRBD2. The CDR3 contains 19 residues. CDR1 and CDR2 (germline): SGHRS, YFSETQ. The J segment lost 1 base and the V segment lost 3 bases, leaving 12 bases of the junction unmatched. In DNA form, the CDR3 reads TGCGCCAGCAGCTCCCCTGGGGCTAGCGGGAGGGCCGGCACAGATACGCAGTATTTT. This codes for CASSSPGASGRAGTDTQYF.

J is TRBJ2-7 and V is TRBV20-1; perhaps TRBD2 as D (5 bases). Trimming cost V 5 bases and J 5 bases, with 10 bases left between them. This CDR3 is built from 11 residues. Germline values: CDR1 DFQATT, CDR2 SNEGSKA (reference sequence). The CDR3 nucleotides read TGCAGTGCTCCGAAACTAGACGAGCAGTACTTC. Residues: CSAPKLDEQYF.

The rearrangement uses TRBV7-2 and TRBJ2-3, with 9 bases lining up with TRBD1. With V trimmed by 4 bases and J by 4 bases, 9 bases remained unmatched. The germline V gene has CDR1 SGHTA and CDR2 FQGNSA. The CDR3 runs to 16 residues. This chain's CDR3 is CASSSVGTGRADTQYF. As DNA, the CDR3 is TGTGCCAGCAGCTCAGTCGGGACAGGGCGCGCAGATACGCAGTATTTT.

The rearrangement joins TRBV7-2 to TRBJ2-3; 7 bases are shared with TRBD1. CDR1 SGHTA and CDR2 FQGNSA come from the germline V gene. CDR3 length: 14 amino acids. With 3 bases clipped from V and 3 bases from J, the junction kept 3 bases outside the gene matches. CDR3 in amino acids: CASSFGRGTDTQYF. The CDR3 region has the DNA TGTGCCAGCAGCTTTGGCAGGGGGACAGATACGCAGTATTTT.

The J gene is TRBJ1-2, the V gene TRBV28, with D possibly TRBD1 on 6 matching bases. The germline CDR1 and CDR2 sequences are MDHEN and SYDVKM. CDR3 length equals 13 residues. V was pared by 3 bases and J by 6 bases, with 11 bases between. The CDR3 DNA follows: TGTGCCAGCAGTTTGAGGGGGGCGAATGGCTACACCTTC. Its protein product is CASSLRGANGYTF.

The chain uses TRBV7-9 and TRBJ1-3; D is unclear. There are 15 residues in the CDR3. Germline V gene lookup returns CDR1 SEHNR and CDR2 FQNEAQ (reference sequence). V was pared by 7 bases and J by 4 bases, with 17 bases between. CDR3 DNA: TGTGCCAGCACCCCACTGTCGGGTTCCGGAAACACCATATATTTT. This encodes CASTPLSGSGNTIYF.

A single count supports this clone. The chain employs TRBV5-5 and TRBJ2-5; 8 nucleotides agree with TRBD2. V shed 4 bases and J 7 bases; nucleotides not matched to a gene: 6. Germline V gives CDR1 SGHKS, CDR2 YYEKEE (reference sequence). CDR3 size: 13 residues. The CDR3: CASSPSGGSTQYF. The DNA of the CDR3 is TGTGCCAGCAGCCCGTCGGGGGGGTCGACCCAGTACTTC. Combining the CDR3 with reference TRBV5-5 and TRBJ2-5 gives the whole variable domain DAGVTQSPTHLIKTRGQQVTLRCSPISGHKSVSWYQQVLGQGPQFIFQYYEKEERGRGNFPDRFSARQFPNYSSELNVNALLLGDSALYLCASSPSGGSTQYFGPGTRLLVL.

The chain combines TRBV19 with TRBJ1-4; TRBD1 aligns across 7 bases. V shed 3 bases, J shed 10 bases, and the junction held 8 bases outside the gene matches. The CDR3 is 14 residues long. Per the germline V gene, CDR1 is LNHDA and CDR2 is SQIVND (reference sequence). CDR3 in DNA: TGTGCCAGTAGTATTCGGCAGGGGGTCGGAAAACTGTTTTTT. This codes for CASSIRQGVGKLFF.

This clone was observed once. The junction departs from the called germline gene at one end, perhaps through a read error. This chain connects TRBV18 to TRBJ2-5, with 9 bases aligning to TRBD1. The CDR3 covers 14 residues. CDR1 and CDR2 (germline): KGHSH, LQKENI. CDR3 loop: CASSPKTGGEAQYF. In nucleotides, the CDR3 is TGTGCCAGCTCACCTAAGACAGGGGGAGAGGCCCAGTACTTC.

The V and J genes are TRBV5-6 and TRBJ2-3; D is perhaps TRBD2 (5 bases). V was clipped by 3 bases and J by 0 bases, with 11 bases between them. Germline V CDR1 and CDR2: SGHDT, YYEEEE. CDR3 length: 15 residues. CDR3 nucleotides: TGTGCCAGCAGCTCCCTGAGGGCTAGCACAGATACGCAGTATTTT. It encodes CASSSLRASTDTQYF.

In DNA, the CDR3 is TGTGCCAGCAGTGTCAGTGGACACACTGAAGCTTTCTTT. Protein: CASSVSGHTEAFF. The chain is built from TRBV6-5 and TRBJ1-1; no definite D call. Germline loops: CDR1 MNHEY, CDR2 SVGAGI. Trimming removed 5 bases from V and 3 bases from J, with 10 bases in between. CDR3 length: 13 amino acids.

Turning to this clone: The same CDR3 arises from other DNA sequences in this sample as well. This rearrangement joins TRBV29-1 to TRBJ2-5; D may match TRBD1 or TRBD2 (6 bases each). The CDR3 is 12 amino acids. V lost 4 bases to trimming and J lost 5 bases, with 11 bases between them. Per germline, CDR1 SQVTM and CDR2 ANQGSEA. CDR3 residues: CSVARGRETQYF. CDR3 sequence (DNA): TGCAGCGTTGCACGGGGGCGCGAGACCCAGTACTTC. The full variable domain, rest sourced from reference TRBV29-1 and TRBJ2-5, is SAVISQKPSRDICQRGTSLTIQCQVDSQVTMMFWYRQQPGQSLTLIATANQGSEATYESGFVIDKFPISRPNLTFSTLTVSNMSPEDSSIYLCSVARGRETQYFGPGTRLLVL.

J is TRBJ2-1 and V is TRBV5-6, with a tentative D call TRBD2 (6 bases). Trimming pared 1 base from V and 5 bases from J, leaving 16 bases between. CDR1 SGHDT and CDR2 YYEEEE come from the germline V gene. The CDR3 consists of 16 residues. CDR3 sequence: CASSLIVWRLDNEQFF. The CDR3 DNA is TGTGCCAGCAGCTTGATCGTGTGGCGACTAGACAATGAGCAGTTCTTC.

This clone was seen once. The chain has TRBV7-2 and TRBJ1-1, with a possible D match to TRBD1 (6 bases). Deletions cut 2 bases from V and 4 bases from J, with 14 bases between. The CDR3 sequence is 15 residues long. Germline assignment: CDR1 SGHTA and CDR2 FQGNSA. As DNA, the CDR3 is TGTGCCAGCAGCTTATTACAGGGTGCCAGCACTGAAGCTTTCTTT. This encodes CASSLLQGASTEAFF.

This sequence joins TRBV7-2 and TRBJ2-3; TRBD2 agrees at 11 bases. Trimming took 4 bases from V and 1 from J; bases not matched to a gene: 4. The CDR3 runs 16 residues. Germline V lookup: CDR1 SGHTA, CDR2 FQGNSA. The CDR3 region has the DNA TGTGCCAGCAGCTATCCGGGACTAGCGGGCACAGATACGCAGTATTTT. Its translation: CASSYPGLAGTDTQYF. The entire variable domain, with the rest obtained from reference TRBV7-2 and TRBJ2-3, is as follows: GAGVSQSPSNKVTEKGKDVELRCDPISGHTALYWYRQSLGQGLEFLIYFQGNSAPDKSGLPSDRFSAERTGGSVSTLTIQRTQQEDSAVYLCASSYPGLAGTDTQYFGPGTRLTVL.

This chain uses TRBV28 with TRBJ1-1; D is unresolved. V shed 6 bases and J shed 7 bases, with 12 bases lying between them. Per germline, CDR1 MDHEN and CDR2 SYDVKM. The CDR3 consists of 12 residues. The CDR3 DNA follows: TGTGCCAGCAGCCCCGGACCGAATGAAGCTTTCTTT. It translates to CASSPGPNEAFF.

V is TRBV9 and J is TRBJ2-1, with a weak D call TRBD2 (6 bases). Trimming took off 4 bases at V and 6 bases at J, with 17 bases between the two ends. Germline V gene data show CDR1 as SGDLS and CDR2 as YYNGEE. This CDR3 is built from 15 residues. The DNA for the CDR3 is TGTGCCAGCAGCTTCCGGGACTTCGTCGGCAATGAGCAGTTCTTC. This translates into CASSFRDFVGNEQFF.

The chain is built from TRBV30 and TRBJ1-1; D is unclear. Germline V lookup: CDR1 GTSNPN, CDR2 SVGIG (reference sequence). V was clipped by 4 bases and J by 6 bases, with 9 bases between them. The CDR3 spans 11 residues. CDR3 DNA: TGTGCCTGGATGCAGGCCCCTGAAGCTTTCTTT. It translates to CAWMQAPEAFF.

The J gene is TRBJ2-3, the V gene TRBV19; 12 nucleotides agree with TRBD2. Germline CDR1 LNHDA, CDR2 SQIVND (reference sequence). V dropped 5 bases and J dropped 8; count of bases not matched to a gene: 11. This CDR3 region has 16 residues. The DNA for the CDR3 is TGTGCCAGTAGTCCTCTAGCGGGAGGGACCTCGGGTACGCAGTATTTT. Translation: CASSPLAGGTSGTQYF.

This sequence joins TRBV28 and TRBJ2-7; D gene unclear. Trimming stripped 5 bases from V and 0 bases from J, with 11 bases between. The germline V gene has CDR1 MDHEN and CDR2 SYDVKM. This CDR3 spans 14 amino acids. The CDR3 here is CASSRARGSYEQYF. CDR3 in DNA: TGTGCCAGCAGTAGAGCGAGAGGCTCCTACGAGCAGTACTTC.

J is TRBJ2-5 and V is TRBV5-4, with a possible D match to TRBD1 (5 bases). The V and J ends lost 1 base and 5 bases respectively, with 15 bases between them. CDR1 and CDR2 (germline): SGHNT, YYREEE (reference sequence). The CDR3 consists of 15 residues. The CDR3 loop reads CASSLWTSSTETQYF. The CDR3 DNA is TGTGCCAGCAGCTTGTGGACATCTTCGACTGAGACCCAGTACTTC.

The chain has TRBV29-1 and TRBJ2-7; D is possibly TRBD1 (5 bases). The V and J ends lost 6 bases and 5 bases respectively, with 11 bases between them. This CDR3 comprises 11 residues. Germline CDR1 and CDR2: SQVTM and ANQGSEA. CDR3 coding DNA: TGCAGCGTGGAACAGGTTAACGAGCAGTACTTC. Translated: CSVEQVNEQYF.

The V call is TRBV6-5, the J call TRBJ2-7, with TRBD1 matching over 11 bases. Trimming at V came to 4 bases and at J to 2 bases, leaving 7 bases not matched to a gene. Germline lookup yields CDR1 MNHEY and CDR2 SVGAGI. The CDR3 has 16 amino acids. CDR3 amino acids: CASSSTPGQGAYEQYF. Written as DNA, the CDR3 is TGTGCCAGCAGTTCGACGCCGGGACAGGGGGCCTACGAGCAGTACTTC.

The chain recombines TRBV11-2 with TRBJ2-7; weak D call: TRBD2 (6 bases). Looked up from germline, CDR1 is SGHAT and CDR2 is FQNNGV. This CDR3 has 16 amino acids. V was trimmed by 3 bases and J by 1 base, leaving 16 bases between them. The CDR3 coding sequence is TGTGCCAGCAGCTTCCCAGTGGGAGGAGTTTCCTACGAGCAGTACTTC. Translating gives CASSFPVGGVSYEQYF. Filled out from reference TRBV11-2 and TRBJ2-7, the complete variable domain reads EAGVAQSPRYKIIEKRQSVAFWCNPISGHATLYWYQQILGQGPKLLIQFQNNGVVDDSQLPKDRFSAERLKGVDSTLKIQPAKLEDSAVYLCASSFPVGGVSYEQYFGPGTRLTVT.

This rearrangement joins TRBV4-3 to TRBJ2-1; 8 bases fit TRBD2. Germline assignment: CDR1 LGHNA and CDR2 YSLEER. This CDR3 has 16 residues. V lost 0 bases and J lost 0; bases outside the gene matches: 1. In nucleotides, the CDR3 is TGCGCCAGCAGCCAAGAAAGCGGGAGCTCCTACAATGAGCAGTTCTTC. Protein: CASSQESGSSYNEQFF.